Described below is a single T cell receptor (beta chain) sequence and its context. These data are taken from a study of blood T cells in healthy people across ages. Through a sample-barcoded 5' primer and a J-beta primer mix, a second PCR was run for about 6 to 12 cycles. TCRdb ran MiXCR on the 5' RACE reads and lists one entry per CDR3 protein. The repertoire holds roughly 1,500,000 distinct CDR3 sequences, with about 43% as singletons. The TCR sequence derives from a woman aged 18-29 years in good health. Sequenced: blood.

The CDR3 region is CSARITSTSSYEQYF. CDR3 nucleotides: TGCAGTGCTAGGATTACTAGCACGAGCTCCTACGAGCAGTACTTC. The J gene is TRBJ2-7, the V gene TRBV20-1; D may be TRBD2 (6 bases). The germline V gene encodes CDR1 DFQATT and CDR2 SNEGSKA (reference sequence). V lost 3 bases and J lost 0, with 15 bases in between. This CDR3 has 15 residues.